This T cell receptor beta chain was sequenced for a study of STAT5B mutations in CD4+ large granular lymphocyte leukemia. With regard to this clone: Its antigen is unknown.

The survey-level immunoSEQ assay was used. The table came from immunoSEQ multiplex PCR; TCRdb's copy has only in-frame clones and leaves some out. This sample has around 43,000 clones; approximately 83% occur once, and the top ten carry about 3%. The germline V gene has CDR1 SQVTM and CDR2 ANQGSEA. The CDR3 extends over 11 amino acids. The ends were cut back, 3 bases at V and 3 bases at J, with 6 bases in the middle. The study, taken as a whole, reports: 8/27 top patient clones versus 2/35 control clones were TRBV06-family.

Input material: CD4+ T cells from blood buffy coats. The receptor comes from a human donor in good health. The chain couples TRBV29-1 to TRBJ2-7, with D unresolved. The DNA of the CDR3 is TGCAGCGTTGACAAGGGCTACGAGCAGTACTTC. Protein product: CSVDKGYEQYF.